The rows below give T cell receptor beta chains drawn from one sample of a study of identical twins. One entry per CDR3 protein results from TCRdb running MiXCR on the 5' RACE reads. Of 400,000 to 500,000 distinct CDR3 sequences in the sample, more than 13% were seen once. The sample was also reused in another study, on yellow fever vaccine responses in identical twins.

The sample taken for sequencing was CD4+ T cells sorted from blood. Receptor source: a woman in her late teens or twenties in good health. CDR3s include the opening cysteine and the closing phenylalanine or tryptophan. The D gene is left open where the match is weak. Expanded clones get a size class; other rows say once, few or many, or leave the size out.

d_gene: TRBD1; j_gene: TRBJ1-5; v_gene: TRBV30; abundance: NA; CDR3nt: TGTGCCTGGAGTGTGCAGGGGGATCAGCCCCAGCATTTT; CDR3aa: CAWSVQGDQPQHF
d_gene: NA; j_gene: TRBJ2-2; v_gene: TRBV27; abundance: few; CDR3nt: TGTGCCAGCAGCCTCGGGGCAGGGTACACCGGGGAGCTGTTTTTT; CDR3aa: CASSLGAGYTGELFF
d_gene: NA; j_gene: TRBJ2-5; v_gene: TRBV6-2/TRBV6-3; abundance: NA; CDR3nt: TGTGCCAGCAGTTACGTAGAGACCCAGTACTTC; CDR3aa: CASSYVETQYF
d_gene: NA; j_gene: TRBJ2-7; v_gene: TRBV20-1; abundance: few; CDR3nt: TGCAGTGCTAGACTGGTTGTAGGATCCGAGCAGTACTTC; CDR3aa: CSARLVVGSEQYF
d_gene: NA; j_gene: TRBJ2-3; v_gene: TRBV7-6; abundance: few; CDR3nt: TGTGCCAGCAGCTTAGGAAGTAGCGTGGCTAGCACAGATACGCAGTATTTT; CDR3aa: CASSLGSSVASTDTQYF
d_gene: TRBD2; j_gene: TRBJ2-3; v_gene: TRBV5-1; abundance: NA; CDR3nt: TGCGCCAGCAGCCGGGGGGTTGCGCCCACAGATACGCAGTATTTT; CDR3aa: CASSRGVAPTDTQYF
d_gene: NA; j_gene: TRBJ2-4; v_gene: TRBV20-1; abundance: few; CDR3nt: TGCAGTGCTCCAGGGGGGGCCAAAAACATTCAGTACTTC; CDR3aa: CSAPGGAKNIQYF
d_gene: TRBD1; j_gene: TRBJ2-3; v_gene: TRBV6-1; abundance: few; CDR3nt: TGTGCCAGCAGTGGGGACAGGGACACGAATACGCAGTATTTT; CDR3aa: CASSGDRDTNTQYF
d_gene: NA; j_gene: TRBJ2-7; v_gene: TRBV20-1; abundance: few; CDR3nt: TGCAGTGCTGGGAGACAGGTTGGGAGCTACGAGCAGTACTTC; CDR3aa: CSAGRQVGSYEQYF
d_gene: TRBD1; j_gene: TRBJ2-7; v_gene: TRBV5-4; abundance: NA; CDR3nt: TGTGCCAGCAGCAAGGGACAGGGGAGAGACGAGCAGTACTTC; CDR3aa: CASSKGQGRDEQYF
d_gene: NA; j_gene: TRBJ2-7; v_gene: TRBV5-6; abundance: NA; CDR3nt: TGTGCCAGCACCACTTCCCCAGGGGTCACCTACGAGCAGTACTTC; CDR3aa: CASTTSPGVTYEQYF
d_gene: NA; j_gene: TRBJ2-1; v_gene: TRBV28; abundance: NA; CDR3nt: TGTGCCAGCAGTGCCCCCCCGACTAGTCTGAGTGAGCAGTTCTTC; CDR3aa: CASSAPPTSLSEQFF
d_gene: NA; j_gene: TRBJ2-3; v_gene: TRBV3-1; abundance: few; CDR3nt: TGTGCCAGCAGCCAAGATCGGCACCGCACAGATACGCAGTATTTT; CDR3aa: CASSQDRHRTDTQYF
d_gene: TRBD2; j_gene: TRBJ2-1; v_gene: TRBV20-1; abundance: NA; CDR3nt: TGCAGTGCTAGAGAGGAGTCCGGACTAGCGGGAAGGGTGAGAAATGAGCAGTTCTTC; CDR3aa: CSAREESGLAGRVRNEQFF
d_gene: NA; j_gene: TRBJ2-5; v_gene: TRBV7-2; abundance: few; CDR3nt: TGTGCCAGCAGCTTGTTAGCGCGCGAGACCCAGTACTTC; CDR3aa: CASSLLARETQYF
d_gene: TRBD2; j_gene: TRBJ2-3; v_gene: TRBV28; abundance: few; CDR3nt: TGTGCCGGGGCGGGGGGCCGCACAGATACGCAGTATTTT; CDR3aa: CAGAGGRTDTQYF
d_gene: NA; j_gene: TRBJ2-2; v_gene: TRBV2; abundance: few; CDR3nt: TGTGCCAGCAGTGTTGAGGGTTCCGGGGAGCTGTTTTTT; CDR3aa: CASSVEGSGELFF
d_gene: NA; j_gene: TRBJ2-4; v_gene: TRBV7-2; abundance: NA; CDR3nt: TGTGCCAGCGCCGACCTTGCCAAATCGATAGCCAAAAACATTCAGTACTTC; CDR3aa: CASADLAKSIAKNIQYF
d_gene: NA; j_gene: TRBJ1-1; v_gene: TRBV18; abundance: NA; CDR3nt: TGTGCCAGCTCACCAGGAGGTGACAGTGAAGCTTTCTTT; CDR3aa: CASSPGGDSEAFF
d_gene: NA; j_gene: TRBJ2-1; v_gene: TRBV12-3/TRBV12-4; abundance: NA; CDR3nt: TGTGCCAGCAGTTTTAAGAGTACTAGGGGCAATGAGCAGTTCTTC; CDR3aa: CASSFKSTRGNEQFF
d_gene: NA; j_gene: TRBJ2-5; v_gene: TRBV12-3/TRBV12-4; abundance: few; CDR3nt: TGTGCCAGCAGTTTCAGGGGGGGGACAAAGGAGACCCAGTACTTC; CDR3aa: CASSFRGGTKETQYF
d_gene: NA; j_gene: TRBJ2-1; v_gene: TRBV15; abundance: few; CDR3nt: TGTGCCACCAGCACTCCTCGGACATACAATGAGCAGTTCTTC; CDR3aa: CATSTPRTYNEQFF
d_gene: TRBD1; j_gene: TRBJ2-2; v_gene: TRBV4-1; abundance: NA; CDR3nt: TGCGCCAGCAGCTACCCGGGACAGGGCAACACCGGGGAGCTGTTTTTT; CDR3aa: CASSYPGQGNTGELFF
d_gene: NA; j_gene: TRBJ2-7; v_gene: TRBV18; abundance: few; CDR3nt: TGTGCCAGTAATCTGGCCTCAGGGTCCTTATCCGAGCAGTACTTC; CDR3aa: CASNLASGSLSEQYF
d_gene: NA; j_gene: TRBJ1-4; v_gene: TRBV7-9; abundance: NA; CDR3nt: TGTGCCAGCAGCTCGGGGTTGGTGAATGAAAAACTGTTTTTT; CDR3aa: CASSSGLVNEKLFF
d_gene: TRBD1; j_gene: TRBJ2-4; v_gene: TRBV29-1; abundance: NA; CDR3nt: TGCAGCGGCCGGACAGGGTCCCAAAACATTCAGTACTTC; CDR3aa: CSGRTGSQNIQYF
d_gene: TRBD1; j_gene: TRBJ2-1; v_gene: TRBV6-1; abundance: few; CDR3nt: TGTGCCAGCAGTGTAAGGGCAGGGGGCGCCTTAGATGAGCAGTTCTTC; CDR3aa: CASSVRAGGALDEQFF
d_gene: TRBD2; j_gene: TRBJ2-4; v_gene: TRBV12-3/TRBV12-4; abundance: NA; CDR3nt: TGTGCCCGCAGCAGCGGGGGGCCAGGAGCTTTAGCCAAAAACATTCAGTACTTC; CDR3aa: CARSSGGPGALAKNIQYF
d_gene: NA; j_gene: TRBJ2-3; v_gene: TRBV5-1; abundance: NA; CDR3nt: TGCGCCAGCAGCTTGGACAGGGCGATCACAGATACGCAGTATTTT; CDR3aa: CASSLDRAITDTQYF
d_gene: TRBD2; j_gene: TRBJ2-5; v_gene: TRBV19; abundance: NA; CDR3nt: TGTGCCAGTAGCACACTAGCGGGAGGCTCAGAGACCCAGTACTTC; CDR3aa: CASSTLAGGSETQYF
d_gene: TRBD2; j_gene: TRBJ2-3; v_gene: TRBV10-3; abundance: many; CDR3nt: TGTGCCATCAGTGGCGGGAGGGATGGAGATACGCAGTATTTT; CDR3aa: CAISGGRDGDTQYF
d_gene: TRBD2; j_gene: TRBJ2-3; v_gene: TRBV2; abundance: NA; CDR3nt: TGTGCCAGCAGTGACCTAAGACTAGCGGGGGGCCACAGCACAGATACGCAGTATTTT; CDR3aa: CASSDLRLAGGHSTDTQYF